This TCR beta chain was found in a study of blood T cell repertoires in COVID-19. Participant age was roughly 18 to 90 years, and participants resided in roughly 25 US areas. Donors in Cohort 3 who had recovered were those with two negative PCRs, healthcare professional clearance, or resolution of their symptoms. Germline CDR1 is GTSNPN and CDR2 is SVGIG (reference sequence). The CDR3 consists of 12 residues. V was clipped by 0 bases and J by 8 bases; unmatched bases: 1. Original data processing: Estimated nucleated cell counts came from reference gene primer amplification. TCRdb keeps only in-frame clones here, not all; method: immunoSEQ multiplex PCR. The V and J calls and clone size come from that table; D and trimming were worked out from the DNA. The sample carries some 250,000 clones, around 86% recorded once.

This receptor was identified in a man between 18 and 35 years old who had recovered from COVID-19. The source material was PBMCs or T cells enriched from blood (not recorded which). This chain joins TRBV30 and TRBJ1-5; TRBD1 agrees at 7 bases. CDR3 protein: CAWSVTGEPQHF. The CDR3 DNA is TGTGCCTGGAGTGTAACAGGGGAGCCCCAGCATTTT.